These 30 T cell receptor beta chains came from one sample sequenced in a study of shared clonotypes between healthy human individuals. Clones were sequenced by immunoSEQ multiplex PCR, and TCRdb holds only the in-frame ones, with some missing. Counted here are 2 million to 2.5 million clones, 90% to 97% occurring once; the ten biggest clones make up roughly 0.13%. The material sequenced was naive CD4+ T cells sorted from blood. Specified subset: CD45RA+ positively selected. These TCRs come from a young man in good health.

The chain links TRBV7-6 to TRBJ2-5; D is ambiguous. CDR1 and CDR2 from the germline V gene are SGHVS and FNYEAQ. This CDR3 contains 12 residues. V lost 5 bases, J lost 5 bases, and 9 bases lay in between. The CDR3 protein is CASSPLGETQYF. The CDR3 bases are TGTGCCAGCAGCCCCCTAGGGGAGACCCAGTACTTC.

The gene calls are TRBV18 and TRBJ1-1, with a possible D match to TRBD1 (6 bases). The V and J ends lost 7 bases and 5 bases respectively, with 14 bases between them. Per the germline V gene, CDR1 is KGHSH and CDR2 is LQKENI. CDR3 length: 13 residues. The CDR3 region is CASLPPQGTEAFF. Written as DNA, the CDR3 is TGTGCCAGCTTGCCCCCCCAGGGGACTGAAGCTTTCTTT. The full variable domain, its missing parts supplied by reference TRBV18 and TRBJ1-1, is NAGVMQNPRHLVRRRGQEARLRCSPMKGHSHVYWYRQLPEEGLKFMVYLQKENIIDESGMPKERFSAEFPKEGPSILRIQQVVRGDSAAYFCASLPPQGTEAFFGQGTRLTVV.

V and J are TRBV7-3 and TRBJ1-1; TRBD1 is a possible D gene (6 bases). The CDR3 spans 13 residues. The germline CDR1 and CDR2 sequences are SGHTA and FQGTGA. V was trimmed by 2 bases and J by 4 bases, leaving 8 bases between them. The CDR3 here is CASSLPGATEAFF. CDR3 nucleotides: TGTGCCAGCAGCTTACCAGGGGCCACTGAAGCTTTCTTT.

V and J are TRBV10-2 and TRBJ2-2; D is unclear. V was pared by 7 bases and J by 2 bases, with 8 bases between. This CDR3 is 13 amino acids long. Germline V gene sequence: CDR1 WSHSY, CDR2 SAAADI. The CDR3 reads CASILENTGELFF. In DNA, the CDR3 is TGCGCCAGCATCCTGGAAAACACCGGGGAGCTGTTTTTT.

V usage is TRBV30 and J usage is TRBJ1-1; a weak D match, TRBD1 (6 bases). Trimming stripped 5 bases from V and 4 bases from J, with 14 bases between. The germline V gene has CDR1 GTSNPN and CDR2 SVGIG (reference sequence). CDR3 size: 13 residues. The CDR3 coding sequence is TGTGCCTGGGAAACAGGGATGGGCACTGAAGCTTTCTTT. Translating it yields CAWETGMGTEAFF.

This chain connects TRBV6-1 to TRBJ1-5; no definite D call. The germline V gene encodes CDR1 MNHNS and CDR2 SASEGT. Trimming stripped 5 bases from V and 5 bases from J, with 13 bases between. The CDR3 covers 14 residues. The CDR3 sequence is CASSSIMGYQPQHF. Here the CDR3 DNA reads TGTGCCAGCAGTTCAATAATGGGGTATCAGCCCCAGCATTTT.

This rearrangement joins TRBV6-5 to TRBJ1-4; no reliable D call. The V gene's germline CDR1 is MNHEY and CDR2 SVGAGI. The CDR3 runs 15 residues. Between the trimmed V and J ends, which lost 4 bases and 3 bases, there was a span of 12 bases. CDR3 nucleotide sequence: TGTGCCAGCAGTTTCTCACCGCCCCCTAATGAAAAACTGTTTTTT. Translated, it gives CASSFSPPPNEKLFF.

With regard to this clone: Additional DNA sequences in this sample encode the identical CDR3. The J gene is TRBJ2-5, the V gene TRBV18; the D gene is possibly TRBD2 (5 bases). V lost 2 bases and J 2 bases, leaving 6 bases between the germline ends. This CDR3 has 13 residues. Germline values: CDR1 KGHSH, CDR2 LQKENI. Written as DNA, the CDR3 is TGTGCCAGCTCACCATCGGGGCAAGAGACCCAGTACTTC. This sequence encodes CASSPSGQETQYF.

The chain employs TRBV29-1 and TRBJ1-2; tentatively, D is TRBD1 (5 bases). Between the trimmed V and J ends, which lost 6 bases and 7 bases, there was a span of 12 bases. The CDR3 runs 11 residues. Germline V lookup: CDR1 SQVTM, CDR2 ANQGSEA. CDR3 sequence reads: CSVGRDRGYTF. CDR3 in DNA: TGCAGCGTCGGCCGGGACCGTGGCTACACCTTC. Full variable domain (missing parts from reference TRBV29-1 and TRBJ1-2): SAVISQKPSRDICQRGTSLTIQCQVDSQVTMMFWYRQQPGQSLTLIATANQGSEATYESGFVIDKFPISRPNLTFSTLTVSNMSPEDSSIYLCSVGRDRGYTFGSGTRLTVV.

The chain is built from TRBV6-6 and TRBJ2-5; no reliable D call. V was shortened by 3 bases and J by 1 base, with 6 bases between the two germline ends. The germline V gene has CDR1 MNHNY and CDR2 SVGAGI (reference sequence). This CDR3 spans 13 amino acids. The CDR3 region has the DNA TGTGCCAGCAGTTATTGGAGCCAAGAGACCCAGTACTTC. Its protein product is CASSYWSQETQYF.

Points on this clone: A read error may produce the germline difference seen at one junction end. The rearrangement uses TRBV2 and TRBJ2-2, with a weak D call TRBD1 (5 bases). Germline V gene lookup returns CDR1 SNHLY and CDR2 FYNNEI. The CDR3 contains 16 residues. In DNA, the CDR3 is TGTGCCAGCGGGTTAGGGCCAGGGAAGAACACCGAGGAGCTGTTTTTT. This translates into CASGLGPGKNTEELFF.

In DNA form, the CDR3 reads TGTGCCAGTAGGAAAAAGGGGGTAGGGACTACCTATACGCAGTATTTT. Its translation: CASRKKGVGTTYTQYF. The J gene is TRBJ2-3, the V gene TRBV19; possibly TRBD2 for D (7 bases). The V and J ends lost 6 bases and 7 bases respectively, with 23 bases between them. The CDR3 sequence is 16 residues long. Germline CDR1 is LNHDA and CDR2 is SQIVND (reference sequence).

The rearrangement joins TRBV10-3 to TRBJ2-7; D perhaps matches TRBD1 (5 bases). The length of the CDR3 is 13 residues. V was clipped by 6 bases and J by 4 bases, with 13 bases between them. CDR1 is ENHRY, CDR2 SYGVKD, per germline. The CDR3 sequence is CAISYIDRYEQYF. The CDR3 DNA is TGTGCCATCAGCTATATCGACAGATACGAGCAGTACTTC.

The CDR3, as DNA: TGTGCCAGCAGTGTGACTAGCGGGTCAGATACGCAGTATTTT. Its protein is CASSVTSGSDTQYF. The chain carries TRBV25-1 and TRBJ2-3, with 10 nucleotides matching TRBD2. V lost 4 bases, J lost 4 bases, and 2 bases stayed unmatched. CDR3 length: 14 amino acids. CDR1 and CDR2 (germline): MGHDK, SYGVNS.

The rearrangement links TRBV28 to TRBJ1-2; D unresolved. Looked up from germline, CDR1 is MDHEN and CDR2 is SYDVKM. V lost 6 bases and J 8 bases, leaving 10 bases between the germline ends. The CDR3 extends over 11 amino acids. The CDR3 DNA is TGTGCCAGCAGGTCCTTGGAAGGCTACACCTTC. It translates to CASRSLEGYTF.

With regard to this clone: Other nucleotide sequences in the sample specify the same CDR3. The rearrangement uses TRBV20-1 and TRBJ2-3; D unclear. This CDR3 is built from 11 residues. Deletions cut 3 bases from V and 6 bases from J, with 7 bases between. Germline values: CDR1 DFQATT, CDR2 SNEGSKA (reference sequence). The CDR3 coding sequence is TGCAGTGCTAGGCGAGTTGATACGCAGTATTTT. Translation gives CSARRVDTQYF.

The chain uses TRBV6-1 and TRBJ2-5; D may match TRBD1 or TRBD2 (5 bases each). Trimming removed 6 bases at V and 0 bases at J, with 11 bases between. CDR1 is MNHNS, CDR2 SASEGT, per germline. The CDR3 contains 14 residues. CDR3 sequence: CASSPGPNQETQYF. CDR3 sequence (DNA): TGTGCCAGCAGCCCGGGACCTAACCAAGAGACCCAGTACTTC.

V gene TRBV10-3 combines with J gene TRBJ2-1; D is ambiguous. With 6 bases removed from V and 1 base from J, the gap between germline ends came to 16 bases. Germline V gives CDR1 ENHRY, CDR2 SYGVKD. CDR3 length: 16 residues. CDR3: CAIRAGVSGSYNEQFF. In nucleotides, the CDR3 is TGTGCCATCAGGGCAGGAGTGTCTGGTTCCTACAATGAGCAGTTCTTC.

The chain couples TRBV5-1 to TRBJ2-5; 8 nucleotides line up with TRBD1. V trimming: 3 bases; J trimming: 5 bases; junction bases outside the gene matches: 6. This CDR3 spans 14 amino acids. CDR1 is SGHRS, CDR2 YFSETQ, per germline. CDR3 nucleotide sequence: TGCGCCAGCAGCTCGAGGACAGGGTGGGAGACCCAGTACTTC. It codes for CASSSRTGWETQYF.

The chain joins TRBV7-6 to TRBJ2-5; 9 nucleotides agree with TRBD1. V dropped 4 bases and J dropped 3; count of bases not matched to a gene: 3. Germline values: CDR1 SGHVS, CDR2 FNYEAQ. This CDR3 has 14 residues. The CDR3 DNA sequence: TGTGCCAGCAGCTCGCGGACAGGGGAAGAGACCCAGTACTTC. Translation: CASSSRTGEETQYF.

The chain uses TRBV7-2 and TRBJ1-2; tentative D call: TRBD1 (6 bases). The V end lost 5 bases, the J end lost 3 bases, and 16 bases lay between the germline ends. The V gene's germline CDR1 is SGHTA and CDR2 FQGNSA. This CDR3 comprises 15 residues. The CDR3 DNA follows: TGTGCCAGCAGCGCCCAGGGGCGCTCGGACTATGGCTACACCTTC. It encodes CASSAQGRSDYGYTF.

The chain links TRBV6-5 to TRBJ2-3, with D maybe TRBD2 (6 bases). Trimming shortened V by 5 bases and J by 4 bases, and 13 bases separated the two germline ends. The CDR3 totals 14 residues. CDR1 and CDR2 from the germline V gene are MNHEY and SVGAGI. CDR3 sequence reads: CASSTRRRADTQYF. CDR3 DNA: TGTGCCAGCAGTACCCGACGGAGGGCAGATACGCAGTATTTT.

The V and J genes are TRBV6-5 and TRBJ1-2; D might be TRBD1 (5 bases). V lost 2 bases and J lost 10, with 23 bases in between. The CDR3 sequence is 16 residues long. Per germline, CDR1 MNHEY and CDR2 SVGAGI. Here the CDR3 reads CASSYAVQGFFSAYTF. The CDR3 coding sequence is TGTGCCAGCAGTTACGCCGTGCAGGGTTTCTTTTCAGCCTACACCTTC.

With respect to this clone: Other DNA sequences in this specimen translate into the identical CDR3. This CDR3 is CASRGTENTEAFF. CDR3 in DNA: TGTGCCAGCAGGGGGACGGAGAACACTGAAGCTTTCTTT. This chain connects TRBV28 to TRBJ1-1, with TRBD1 as a possible D gene (5 bases). Trimming left V 6 bases short and J 1 base short, with 9 bases between. Per the germline V gene, CDR1 is MDHEN and CDR2 is SYDVKM. CDR3 length: 13 residues.

The J gene is TRBJ1-1, the V gene TRBV5-6; a possible D gene is TRBD1 (5 bases). The CDR3 covers 14 residues. V dropped 4 bases and J dropped 4 bases, with 14 bases sitting between them. The germline CDR1 and CDR2 sequences are SGHDT and YYEEEE. The CDR3 region is CASSQSGPLTEAFF. The CDR3 DNA follows: TGTGCCAGCAGCCAATCGGGACCACTCACTGAAGCTTTCTTT.

As concerns this clone: Other DNA sequences within the sample encode an identical CDR3. This chain links TRBV5-1 with TRBJ1-2; D is ambiguous. Germline assignment: CDR1 SGHRS and CDR2 YFSETQ. CDR3 length: 13 amino acids. Between the trimmed V and J ends, which lost 0 bases and 3 bases, there was a span of 6 bases. The CDR3 spells CASSLGDDYGYTF. CDR3 sequence (DNA): TGCGCCAGCAGCTTGGGGGATGACTATGGCTACACCTTC.

This chain uses TRBV10-3 with TRBJ1-2, with D maybe TRBD1 (5 bases). The CDR3 has 12 amino acids. Germline values: CDR1 ENHRY, CDR2 SYGVKD. V gave up 8 bases and J gave up 8 bases, with 15 bases separating them. DNA of the CDR3: TGTGCCATCCAGTTGGGGGGAGAGGGCTACACCTTC. Its protein product is CAIQLGGEGYTF.

The rearrangement links TRBV29-1 to TRBJ2-3, with D tentatively TRBD1 or TRBD2 (5 bases each). V was trimmed by 6 bases and J by 0 bases, leaving 13 bases between them. This CDR3 has 14 amino acids. Germline assignment: CDR1 SQVTM and CDR2 ANQGSEA. This CDR3 is CSVAGTPSTDTQYF. CDR3 coding DNA: TGCAGCGTGGCAGGGACGCCTAGCACAGATACGCAGTATTTT.

The chain carries TRBV6-6 and TRBJ2-7; possible D gene TRBD1, 5 bases. The CDR3 runs to 15 residues. The V gene lost 7 bases and the J gene lost 2 bases, with 18 bases spanning the gap. CDR1 MNHNY and CDR2 SVGAGI come from the germline V gene (reference sequence). CDR3 protein: CASTGRWGTTYEQYF. The CDR3, as DNA: TGTGCCAGCACCGGTCGGTGGGGCACAACCTACGAGCAGTACTTC.

The CDR3 protein is CASSRGGASYEQYF. CDR3 in DNA: TGTGCCAGCAGCCGGGGGGGCGCCTCCTACGAGCAGTACTTC. The chain carries TRBV7-9 and TRBJ2-7, with 8 bases matching TRBD2. The CDR3 loop spans 14 amino acids. V shed 5 bases, J shed 0 bases, and the junction held 3 bases outside the gene matches. CDR1 is SEHNR, CDR2 FQNEAQ, per germline (reference sequence).